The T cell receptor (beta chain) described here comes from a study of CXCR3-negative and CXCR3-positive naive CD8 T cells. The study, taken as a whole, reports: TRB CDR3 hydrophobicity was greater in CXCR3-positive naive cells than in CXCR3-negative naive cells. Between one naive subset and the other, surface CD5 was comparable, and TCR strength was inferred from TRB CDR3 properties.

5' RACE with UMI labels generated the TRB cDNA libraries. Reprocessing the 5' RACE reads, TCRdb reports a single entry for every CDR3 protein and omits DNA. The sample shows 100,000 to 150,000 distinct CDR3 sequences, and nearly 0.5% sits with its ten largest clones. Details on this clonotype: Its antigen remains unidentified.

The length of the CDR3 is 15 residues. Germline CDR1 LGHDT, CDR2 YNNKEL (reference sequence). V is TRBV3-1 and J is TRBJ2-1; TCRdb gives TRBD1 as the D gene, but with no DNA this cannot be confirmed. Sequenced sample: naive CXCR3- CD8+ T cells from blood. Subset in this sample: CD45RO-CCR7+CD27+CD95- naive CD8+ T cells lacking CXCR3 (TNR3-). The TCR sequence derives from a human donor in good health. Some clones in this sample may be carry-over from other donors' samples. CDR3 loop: CASSRDRGIDVEQFF.